This paragraph covers one T cell receptor beta chain sequence. Its target antigen remains unknown. The sample holds no much larger clone one base away, and base qualities are not on file. The immunoSEQ Assay, a bias-controlled multiplex PCR, was used to amplify TCRbeta CDR3 regions from genomic DNA. The authors' analysis ran thus. Nucleated cell counts per sample were estimated from amplification of reference gene primers within the assay. To quantify the absolute abundance of each unique TCRbeta CDR3 rearrangement, sequence reads were collapsed and filtered. For each sample, productive Simpson clonality was calculated as the square root of Simpson's diversity index over productive rearrangements. TCRdb provides this immuneACCESS table in a form limited to in-frame rearrangements. Some clones are lacking; in checked studies, under half of them reflect an unresolved V gene, and why the rest are absent is not known. That table furnishes V, J and clone size, whereas the DNA furnished D and trimming. The sample has approximately 200,000 clones on record, 85% to 90% of them singletons. Jointly, the top ten make up about 6% of the sample.

As encoded in the germline V gene, CDR1 is SGHAT while CDR2 is FQNNGV. Including the terminal cysteine and phenylalanine, the CDR3 comprises 16 residues. Only the CDR3 DNA is retained, 48 bases long and in frame from the first base. Deletion took 5 bases off V and 0 bases off J, with a span of 14 bases between the germline ends. The sample originates from a study of blood T cell repertoires in COVID-19 (dated by TCRdb to the early 2020s). Regarding the complete study: Samples from collaborators originated in the United States, Italy and Spain and spanned both the acute and convalescent phases of COVID-19. The material from the prospective study consisted of cDNA or gDNA derived from T cells, B-cell-depleted T cells, or PBMCs. The dataset comprised deeply sampled blood TCRbeta repertoires from subjects exposed to, actively infected with, or recovered from COVID-19. The repertoires were released in a freely available public database meant as a resource for research on the immune response to SARS-CoV-2. The samples were drawn from the first 160 participants of the ongoing ImmuneRACE study and from 1,200 or so subjects provided by 6 global collaborators. Sample metadata almost always included a de-identified subject ID, COVID-19 status, age in years and sex. HLA class I and class II types, where available, came from metadata supplied by the sample provider rather than from assay-based typing.

Samples from volunteer blood donors who had recovered from COVID-19 were contributed by a second Seattle source. Whole blood was collected in K2EDTA tubes by collaborating institutions according to the institutions' own protocols. Collaborator samples were shipped for TCRbeta analysis as frozen whole blood, isolated PBMCs, or DNA extracted from either sample type. What the work shows at the level of the full study, not this receptor alone: Clinical and demographic metadata were provided uncurated, with the amount varying by source and participant.

The sequence came from a man aged 55 to 70 who had recovered from COVID-19. Recombination joined TRBV11-2 with TRBJ1-3; 5 matching bases give a weak D call of TRBD1. Sequenced input: peripheral blood. The CDR3 protein sequence reads: CASSKWGQGSGNTIYF. At the DNA level, the sequence is TGTGCCAGCAGCAAGTGGGGCCAGGGCTCTGGAAACACCATATATTTT.